These 2 T cell receptor beta chains share one sample of origin, sequenced in a study of PD-L1 blockade in urothelial cancer. Assay: immunoSEQ multiplex PCR; the TCRdb copy retains only in-frame clones and omits some. This repertoire shows about 72,000 clones, approximately 84% found once; its top ten account for 14% to 15%. The time point is: pretreatment peripheral blood. The sample consisted of PBMCs, taken around atezolizumab (anti-PD-L1) treatment. The receptor source for this set is a man aged 55 to 70 with urothelial cancer.

In DNA, the CDR3 is TGCGCCAGCAGCCGCGGTGAGGGATTCTTGAACACTGAAGCTTTCTTT. As protein: CASSRGEGFLNTEAFF. This sequence joins TRBV5-1 and TRBJ1-1, with D unresolved. Germline CDR1 is SGHRS and CDR2 is YFSETQ. The CDR3 is 16 amino acids. V lost 4 bases and J lost 0, with 16 bases in between.

This clone was seen a single time. This chain links TRBV11-2 with TRBJ2-2; 14 bases align to TRBD2. There are 18 residues in the CDR3. Germline CDR1 SGHAT, CDR2 FQNNGV. After removal of 0 bases from V and 3 bases from J, the junction contained 3 bases not matched to a gene. In DNA, the CDR3 is TGTGCCAGCAGCTTAGAAGGGACTAGCGGGGGCTACACCGGGGAGCTGTTTTTT. Encoded protein: CASSLEGTSGGYTGELFF.